This T cell receptor beta chain was recovered during a study of neurological immune-mediated disorders. In its sample, this clonotype was seen many times. TCRdb re-called the 5' RACE reads through MiXCR, storing one row per CDR3 protein. The sample has fewer than 35,000 distinct CDR3 sequences, roughly 4.4% seen once; the top ten hold under 30%. CDR3 length equals 13 residues. The germline CDR1 and CDR2 sequences are SGHRS and YFSETQ. V was cut by 5 bases and J by 3 bases, with 11 bases left in between. The TCR comes from a man between 18 and 35 years old in good health. The sequencing input was PBMCs. The rearrangement links TRBV5-1 to TRBJ1-2; no firm D call. CDR3 sequence (DNA): TGCGCCAGCAGTATCGGGGAGGACTATGGCTACACCTTC. Protein product: CASSIGEDYGYTF.